These 4 T cell receptor beta chains were sequenced from one sample in a study of blood T cell repertoires in COVID-19. Profiled with immunoSEQ multiplex PCR; TCRdb holds only in-frame clones, not every one. This table holds about 140,000 clones, around 90% found once. The material sequenced was peripheral blood. These receptors were obtained from a woman in her forties or fifties with acute or convalescent COVID-19.

The chain employs TRBV4-2 and TRBJ2-5; 12 bases align to TRBD2. J gave up 0 bases and V 0 bases, and 5 bases lay outside the gene matches. Germline CDR1 is LGHNA and CDR2 is YNFKEQ. CDR3 length: 18 amino acids. The CDR3 DNA reads TGTGCCAGCAGCCAAGAGAGTACTAGCGGGGGGTACCAAGAGACCCAGTACTTC. As protein: CASSQESTSGGYQETQYF.

The rearrangement joins TRBV19 to TRBJ2-1; 8 positions agree with TRBD2. CDR1 is LNHDA, CDR2 SQIVND, per germline (reference sequence). The J segment lost 5 bases and the V segment lost 5 bases, leaving 8 bases of the junction unmatched. This CDR3 region has 15 residues. The CDR3 bases are TGTGCCAGTAGTCCGGGAGGGGGAGGTAACAATGAGCAGTTCTTC. Protein: CASSPGGGGNNEQFF.

The CDR3 DNA follows: TGTGCCAGCCACAGGTCCAGGGGGGCCTACGAGCAGTACTTC. Encoded protein: CASHRSRGAYEQYF. This chain links TRBV6-5 with TRBJ2-7; D perhaps matches TRBD1 (7 bases). The CDR3 is 14 amino acids. CDR1 and CDR2 (germline): MNHEY, SVGAGI. V lost 8 bases, J lost 2 bases, and 16 bases lay in between.

This chain connects TRBV10-3 to TRBJ1-6; no clear D. Germline lookup yields CDR1 ENHRY and CDR2 SYGVKD. This CDR3 has 15 residues. Trimming took 4 bases from V and 4 from J, leaving 11 bases between them. The DNA of the CDR3 is TGTGCCATCAGTGGCACCAATCAGTATAATTCACCCCTCCACTTT. This translates into CAISGTNQYNSPLHF.